This T cell receptor beta chain was sequenced in a study of STAT5B mutations in CD4+ large granular lymphocyte leukemia. Study-wide context: Among healthy controls, a particular HLA allele went with more CDR3 'QG' motifs.

Details on this clone: Its cognate antigen is unknown.

V was clipped by 3 bases and J by 5 bases; unmatched bases: 9. Germline V gene sequence: CDR1 MNHEY, CDR2 SVGAGI. The CDR3 spans 15 residues. Some clones are missing from TCRdb's copy, which holds only in-frame ones; the method was immunoSEQ multiplex PCR. The sample holds 25,000 to 35,000 clones, 70% to 85% seen once. Buffy coats from healthy blood donors served as controls. Study-wide points: Patient CD4-sorted repertoires stayed more clonal than healthy ones after leukemic-clone removal. 8/27 top patient clones versus 2/35 control clones were TRBV06-family.

V and J are TRBV6-5 and TRBJ1-2; TRBD1 agrees at 7 bases. This sequence was found in a human donor in good health. The source material was CD4+ T cells from blood buffy coats. DNA for the CDR3: TGTGCCAGCAGTTATGAAGGGGGCGCCTCTTATGGCTACACCTTC. Protein sequence: CASSYEGGASYGYTF.